One and the same sample provided the 27 T cell receptor beta chains below, sequenced in a study of tissue T cells after allogeneic stem cell transplantation. Profiled with immunoSEQ multiplex PCR; TCRdb holds only in-frame clones, not every one. The profile shows 5,500 to 7,000 clones, under 50% of them singletons. The time point: mouse harvest day 7 after allogeneic transplant. Mouse grafts combined 10^7 T-cell-depleted bone marrow cells with 10^6 splenic CD5+ T cells. The source material was gut tissue. The receptor source for this set is a female BALB/c mouse given C57BL/6 T cells with graft-versus-host disease after an allogeneic hematopoietic cell transplant.

In the case of this clone: The genes and germline here are from mouse. The CDR3 end falls 1 residue outside the read, so it is completed with the germline J gene. The genes are TRBV3 and TRBJ2-4; 8 nucleotides line up with TRBD2. This CDR3 has 15 residues. CDR1 and CDR2 from the germline V gene are SNHLY and FYNGKV (reference sequence). V shed 0 bases, J shed 5 bases, and the junction held 4 bases outside the gene matches. Partial CDR3 DNA: TGTGCCAGCAGCTTAGCCGGGGGGGCTGGAAACACCTTGTAC. It specifies CASSLAGGAGNTLY. The whole CDR3 sequence reads CASSLAGGAGNTLYF. The full variable domain, with the rest looked up from reference TRBV3 and TRBJ2-4, is GPKVLQIPSHQIIDMGQMVTLNCDPVSNHLYFYWYKQILGQQMEFLVNFYNGKVMEKSKLFKDQFSVERPDGSYFTLKIQPTALEDSAVYFCASSLAGGAGNTLYFGAGTRLSVL.

This clone showed up just once. Mouse gene names apply. From the germline J gene comes the end of the CDR3, since the read stops 1 residue before it. This sequence joins TRBV13-2 and TRBJ2-4, with 9 bases that match TRBD1. J gave up 0 bases and V 9 bases, and 5 bases lay outside the gene matches. This CDR3 is 14 amino acids long. Germline CDR1 is NNHNN and CDR2 is SYGAGS (reference sequence). CDR3 in amino acids: CAIGTGNSQNTLYF. The sequenced CDR3 bases are TGTGCCATCGGGACAGGGAATAGTCAAAACACCTTGTAC.

In regard to this clone: These gene names are mouse names. Coverage ceases 1 residue before the CDR3 finishes, and the germline J gene fills in the end. The V gene is TRBV2, the J gene TRBJ2-7; TRBD2 agrees at 7 bases. This CDR3 contains 15 residues. Trimming removed 3 bases from V and 0 bases from J; junction bases left unmatched: 5. Germline CDR1 and CDR2: LGHNA and YSYQKL. CDR3: CASSHLDWVSYEQYF. CDR3 DNA, as far as it was read: TGTGCCAGCAGCCACCTCGACTGGGTCTCCTATGAACAGTAC.

The table lists this clone with a few counts. The genes are named according to mouse. The read terminates 1 residue ahead of where the CDR3 ends, so the germline J gene completes it. The chain has TRBV15 and TRBJ2-5; 14 positions agree with TRBD2. This CDR3 is 16 amino acids long. Germline CDR1 SGHND, CDR2 FRSKSL. The V and J ends lost 5 bases and 6 bases, in that order; junction bases with no gene match: 7. CDR3 bases read: TGTGCCAGCAGTCCGGGACTGGGGGGGCGCGGGGACACCCAGTAC. It yields the protein CASSPGLGGRGDTQY. The complete CDR3 reads CASSPGLGGRGDTQYF.

In the case of this clone: The genes and germline here are from mouse. Here the CDR3 reads CASSLQDTQYF. CDR3 DNA, as far as it was read: TGTGCCAGCTCTCTCCAAGACACCCAGTAC. The chain joins TRBV12-1 to TRBJ2-5; the D is unclear. The read gets to within 1 residue of the CDR3 end, and the germline J gene fills in the rest. Trimming left V 0 bases short and J 3 bases short, with 0 bases between. This CDR3 is 11 amino acids long. Germline values: CDR1 SGHSN, CDR2 HYEKVE.

In regard to this clone: These gene names are mouse names. The chain's CDR3 is CASSLRQQNTLYF. CDR3 DNA, as far as it was read: TGTGCCAGCAGTCTAAGGCAGCAAAACACCTTGTAC. J is TRBJ2-4 and V is TRBV26, with D uncertain. The read ends 1 residue early relative to the CDR3; the germline J gene fills the gap. The CDR3 sequence is 13 residues long. Trimming shortened V by 3 bases and J by 3 bases, and 7 bases separated the two germline ends. Germline V gene data show CDR1 as KGHPV and CDR2 as FQNQEV (reference sequence).

This clone was found a few times. Germline and genes here are mouse. The read ends 1 residue shy of where the CDR3 ends; the end is completed using the germline J gene. The J gene is TRBJ1-4, the V gene TRBV12-2; 10 bases are a match to TRBD1. The CDR3 sequence is 16 residues long. Losses at the gene ends were 0 bases for V and 6 bases for J; bases not matched to a gene: 6. The germline CDR1 and CDR2 sequences are SGHLS and HYDKME. The part of the CDR3 DNA that was read is TGTGCCAGCTCTCTCGGGTCCGGGACAGGGGACGAAAGATTATTT. Its protein product is CASSLGSGTGDERLF. The complete CDR3 sequence is CASSLGSGTGDERLFF. The entire variable domain, with the rest obtained from reference TRBV12-2 and TRBJ1-4, is as follows: NSGVVQSPRYIIKGKGERSILKCIPISGHLSVAWYQQTQGQELKFFIQHYDKMERDKGNLPSRFSVQQFDDYHSEMNMSALELEDSAVYFCASSLGSGTGDERLFFGHGTKLSVL.

Details on this clone: Genes here carry mouse names. The read finishes 1 residue shy of the CDR3 end, and the germline J gene is used to complete it. V gene TRBV29 combines with J gene TRBJ1-4, with 8 nucleotides matching TRBD1. Germline lookup yields CDR1 MSHET and CDR2 SYDVDS. This CDR3 is built from 17 residues. The V gene end was trimmed by 6 bases and the J gene end by 0 bases; junction bases not matched to a gene: 9. The CDR3: CASSRHTGGISNERLFF. The covered CDR3 bases are TGTGCTAGCAGCCGTCATACAGGGGGGATTTCCAACGAAAGATTATTT.

The count of this clone is one. The genes and germline here are from mouse. The CDR3 extends 1 residue past the end of the read, so its final part is completed from the germline J gene. The rearrangement links TRBV15 to TRBJ2-4; D not resolved. The ends were cut back, 3 bases at V and 0 bases at J, with 4 bases in the middle. Germline loops: CDR1 SGHND, CDR2 FRSKSL. CDR3 length: 13 residues. CDR3 sequence reads: CASSFGSQNTLYF. Partial CDR3 DNA: TGTGCCAGCAGTTTCGGGAGTCAAAACACCTTGTAC.

As for this clone: The genes are named according to mouse. The missing CDR3 end, 1 residue past where the read stops, is filled in from the germline J gene. The gene calls are TRBV15 and TRBJ1-1; 9 nucleotides line up with TRBD1. The germline V gene encodes CDR1 SGHND and CDR2 FRSKSL. The length of the CDR3 is 15 residues. V shed 6 bases and J 5 bases; nucleotides not matched to a gene: 10. This CDR3 reads CASRLGGQGSTEVFF. The DNA read from the CDR3 is TGTGCCAGCAGGCTTGGCGGACAGGGGAGTACAGAAGTCTTC.

Notes on this clone: Gene names are the mouse ones. The CDR3 end falls 1 residue outside the read, so it is completed with the germline J gene. This chain joins TRBV13-1 and TRBJ2-3, with TRBD2 matching 8 bases. Germline V CDR1 and CDR2: NSHNY, SYGAGN. The CDR3 spans 15 residues. The trim removed 3 bases at V and 1 base at J, leaving 4 bases unmatched. The covered CDR3 bases are TGTGCCAGCAGTGTAGACTGGGGCGGTGCAGAAACGCTGTAT. Its protein product is CASSVDWGGAETLY. The whole CDR3 protein reads CASSVDWGGAETLYF.

As concerns this clone: The gene names given are mouse names. The read is 1 residue too short to cover the CDR3 end, so that end is filled in from the germline J gene. V gene TRBV24 combines with J gene TRBJ2-5; D call uncertain. V shed 3 bases and J shed 2 bases, with 6 bases lying between them. The germline CDR1 and CDR2 sequences are KGHTA and FRNEEI. The CDR3 is made up of 13 amino acids. The CDR3 sequence is CASSLPVQDTQYF. Partial CDR3 DNA: TGTGCCAGCAGTCTTCCAGTCCAAGACACCCAGTAC.

By sample fraction, this clone is large. The genes are named according to mouse. The DNA ends 1 residue before the CDR3 does, and the rest of the CDR3 is filled in from the germline J gene. The genes are TRBV13-2 and TRBJ2-7; TRBD1 or TRBD2 may be the D gene (5 bases each). CDR1 and CDR2 from the germline V gene are NNHNN and SYGAGS (reference sequence). V lost 0 bases, J lost 0 bases, and 10 bases lay in between. This CDR3 has 15 amino acids. The CDR3 is CASGDAGVSSYEQYF. The part of the CDR3 DNA that was read is TGTGCCAGCGGTGATGCGGGGGTGAGCTCCTATGAACAGTAC.

As concerns this clone: Genes here carry mouse names. The CDR3 is cut off 1 residue early in the read; its end comes from the germline J gene. The gene calls are TRBV24 and TRBJ2-7; 11 bases map to TRBD1. The germline CDR1 and CDR2 sequences are KGHTA and FRNEEI. The CDR3 loop spans 16 amino acids. V gave up 0 bases and J gave up 3 bases; unmatched junction bases: 4. The CDR3 DNA, read in part, is TGTGCCAGCAGTCTGTATACGGGACAGGGGGGCTATGAACAGTAC. Protein product: CASSLYTGQGGYEQY. The whole CDR3 is CASSLYTGQGGYEQYF.

This clone is classed as medium-sized (0.01 to 0.1%). Genes and germline are mouse. The read ends 1 residue early relative to the CDR3; the germline J gene fills the gap. The chain combines TRBV5 with TRBJ2-2; no clear D gene. CDR3 length: 14 amino acids. The germline CDR1 and CDR2 sequences are LGHNA and YNLKQL (reference sequence). Deletions cut 0 bases from V and 4 bases from J, with 6 bases between. CDR3 bases read: TGTGCCAGCAGCCAAGAGGAGGCCACCGGGCAGCTCTAC. Residues: CASSQEEATGQLY. The CDR3 as a whole reads CASSQEEATGQLYF.

This clone was counted between two and nine times. These gene names are mouse names. The CDR3 extends 1 residue past the end of the read, so its final part is completed from the germline J gene. This sequence joins TRBV4 and TRBJ2-1; 10 nucleotides line up with TRBD2. V shed 3 bases and J 1 base; nucleotides not matched to a gene: 3. Germline assignment: CDR1 LGHDT and CDR2 YNNKQL (reference sequence). The CDR3 runs to 16 residues. This CDR3 reads CASSYRDWGNYAEQFF. CDR3 bases read: TGTGCCAGCAGCTACAGGGACTGGGGAAACTATGCTGAGCAGTTC.

To note about this clone: Gene names are the mouse ones. The read terminates 1 residue before the CDR3 end, so the remaining end is supplied by the germline J gene. The chain joins TRBV31 to TRBJ1-2; D is uncertain. The CDR3 has 12 amino acids. The germline gives CDR1 GKSSPN, CDR2 SITVG. Trimming removed 1 base at V and 0 bases at J, with 3 bases between. Incomplete CDR3 DNA: TGTGCCTGGAGTCGGCCAAACTCCGACTACACC. This gives the protein CAWSRPNSDYT. In full, the CDR3 is CAWSRPNSDYTF.

For this clone: The listed genes are named as in mouse. The CDR3 end falls 1 residue outside the read, so it is completed with the germline J gene. This chain connects TRBV5 to TRBJ2-3, with TRBD2 identical over 10 bases. The CDR3 is made up of 17 amino acids. J lost 1 base, V lost 1 base, and 5 bases had no gene match. Germline assignment: CDR1 LGHNA and CDR2 YNLKQL (reference sequence). The CDR3 sequence is CASSQAWGGGGAETLYF. The DNA read from the CDR3 is TGTGCCAGCAGCCAAGCCTGGGGGGGCGGTGGTGCAGAAACGCTGTAT.

Concerning this clone: Each gene name is a mouse one. The sequenced fragment ends 1 residue before the CDR3 boundary, so the rest is inferred from the germline J gene. V is TRBV26 and J is TRBJ1-4; 7 nucleotides align to TRBD1. Germline V gene sequence: CDR1 KGHPV, CDR2 FQNQEV (reference sequence). J gave up 0 bases and V 4 bases, and 5 bases lay outside the gene matches. There are 16 residues in the CDR3. CDR3 region: CASSPLTGISNERLFF. CDR3 bases read: TGTGCCAGCAGTCCGCTGACAGGGATTTCCAACGAAAGATTATTT.

A word on this clone: Mouse germline and gene names are used. The sequence runs out 1 residue before the end of the CDR3; the remainder is reconstructed from the germline J gene. V is TRBV26 and J is TRBJ2-7; D remains ambiguous. V dropped 2 bases and J dropped 0 bases, with 5 bases sitting between them. From germline, CDR1 is KGHPV and CDR2 FQNQEV (reference sequence). This CDR3 comprises 13 residues. The CDR3 is CASSLPVSYEQYF. CDR3 bases read: TGTGCCAGCAGTCTGCCTGTCTCCTATGAACAGTAC.

Concerning this clone itself: Gene names are mouse gene names. Other DNA sequences in the same sample also yield this CDR3. This chain's CDR3 is CASSLGDTQYF. The DNA read from the CDR3 is TGTGCCAGCAGTCTAGGAGACACCCAGTAC. The V call is TRBV26, the J call TRBJ2-5; D remains unclear. The read stops 1 residue short of the end of the CDR3; the missing end is completed from the germline J gene. This CDR3 comprises 11 residues. V dropped 3 bases and J dropped 5 bases, with 3 bases sitting between them. The germline gives CDR1 KGHPV, CDR2 FQNQEV (reference sequence).

The table lists this clone with a count of one. The gene names given are mouse names. The DNA ends 1 residue before the CDR3 does, and the rest of the CDR3 is filled in from the germline J gene. The chain carries TRBV29 and TRBJ2-4, with 8 bases aligning to TRBD2. V gave up 2 bases and J gave up 0 bases; unmatched junction bases: 4. The CDR3 consists of 16 residues. Germline V lookup: CDR1 MSHET, CDR2 SYDVDS. The CDR3 loop is CASSLAGGRSQNTLYF. The sequenced part of the CDR3 DNA is TGTGCTAGCAGTTTAGCTGGGGGGCGTAGTCAAAACACCTTGTAC. The complete variable domain, with remaining parts taken from reference TRBV29 and TRBJ2-4, reads DMKVTQMPRYLIKRMGENVLLECGQDMSHETMYWYRQDPGLGLQLIYISYDVDSNSEGDIPKGYRVSRKKREHFSLILDSAKTNQTSVYFCASSLAGGRSQNTLYFGAGTRLSVL.

Remarks on this clone: Gene names follow the mouse nomenclature. Read coverage stops 1 residue before the CDR3 terminus; the germline J gene supplies the remainder. This chain uses TRBV15 with TRBJ1-5, with D unclear. V was trimmed by 6 bases and J by 1 base, leaving 4 bases between them. The CDR3 sequence is 12 residues long. Germline CDR1 reads SGHND; CDR2 reads FRSKSL. The chain's CDR3 is CASRRNNQAPLF. CDR3 bases read: TGTGCCAGCAGGAGAAACAACCAGGCTCCGCTT.

As concerns this clone: The gene names given are mouse names. The read comes to an end 1 residue before the CDR3 does, leaving the germline J gene to fill in the end. The gene calls are TRBV16 and TRBJ2-1; D not resolved. The V end lost 0 bases, the J end lost 4 bases, and 10 bases lay between the germline ends. Germline V gene sequence: CDR1 SGHSA, CDR2 FRNQAP. The CDR3 spans 15 residues. Incomplete CDR3 DNA: TGTGCAAGCAGCTTAGACCCAGGAAATTATGCTGAGCAGTTC. This sequence encodes CASSLDPGNYAEQF. The whole CDR3 region reads CASSLDPGNYAEQFF.

With regard to this clone: Gene names and germline refer to mouse. The read ends 1 residue early relative to the CDR3; the germline J gene fills the gap. V and J are TRBV23 and TRBJ1-5; TRBD1, as called in the table, went unchecked against the DNA. In germline, CDR1 is KGHTA, CDR2 FQNQQP. The CDR3 consists of 14 residues. CDR3 sequence reads: CSSSRRDNNQAPLF. The sequenced CDR3 bases are TGCTCCAGCAGCCGCAGGGATAACAACCAGGCTCCGCTT.

On this clone: Mouse gene names and germline throughout. The read falls 1 residue short of the CDR3 end, and the missing part is taken from the germline J gene. The chain recombines TRBV23 with TRBJ2-1; the D call in the table, TRBD2, was not verified against the DNA. The length of the CDR3 is 15 residues. Germline CDR1 and CDR2: KGHTA and FQNQQP. CDR3 amino acids: CSSSHRDWGYAEQFF. The sequenced part of the CDR3 DNA is TGCTCCAGCAGTCATCGGGACTGGGGCTATGCTGAGCAGTTC.

This clone was seen a few times. Gene names follow the mouse nomenclature. The DNA ends 1 residue before the CDR3 does, and the rest of the CDR3 is filled in from the germline J gene. V and J are TRBV26 and TRBJ1-3, with TRBD1 matching 8 bases. CDR3 size: 14 residues. Germline CDR1 reads KGHPV; CDR2 reads FQNQEV (reference sequence). V gave up 5 bases and J gave up 2 bases; unmatched junction bases: 2. The CDR3 DNA, read in part, is TGTGCCAGCAGTAAGACAGGGGCTGGAAATACGCTCTAT. The encoded protein is CASSKTGAGNTLY. The CDR3, in full, reads CASSKTGAGNTLYF.